The clone carrying this T cell receptor beta chain was observed at least ten times. A roughly 9.3 ml volume of fresh peripheral blood provided the PBMCs. This entry comes from a study of T cells in Graves' hyperthyroidism and ophthalmopathy. RNA transcripts provided the source from which TCR beta CDR3 regions were amplified. HTBI primers were the set used in a first-round RT-PCR of the TCR CDR3. TCRdb ran MiXCR on the multiplex PCR reads and lists one entry per CDR3 protein. The sample shows fewer than 650,000 distinct CDR3 sequences, roughly 15% of them seen only once. The CDR3 spans 13 residues. V lost 3 bases to trimming and J lost 6 bases, with 11 bases between them. Germline-derived CDR1 and CDR2 are MDHEN and SYDVKM.

The sequence derives from a woman in her thirties or forties with Graves' ophthalmopathy. What was sequenced was blood. This chain uses TRBV28 with TRBJ1-2; D remains ambiguous. The CDR3 here is CASSFPSANGYTF. The CDR3 DNA follows: TGTGCCAGCAGTTTCCCTTCTGCTAATGGCTACACCTTC.